This T cell receptor (beta chain) was found in a study of CD8+ T cells in alopecia areata. Study summary: Treatment comprised oral tofacitinib, 5 to 10 mg twice daily, in treated patients. Notes on the study in general: Because of a solitary nonresponder, the connection of baseline CD8+ expansion to response stays uncertain. Administration of tofacitinib significantly diminished scalp clonality and expanded CD8+ clones within the top 100. Sharing of TCR sequences between patients (possibly for HLA-related reasons) was less clear than in mice.

Treatment specified: oral pan-JAK inhibitor, 5-10 mg twice daily. Reverse transcribed after extraction, RNA yielded cDNA as the sequencing template. Assay: immunoSEQ multiplex PCR; the TCRdb copy retains only in-frame clones and omits some. The sample contains about 210,000 clones, about 40% of which appear only once. Concerning this clone: The antigen is not known.

The CDR3 consists of 14 residues. Germline assignment: CDR1 SGHRS and CDR2 YFSETQ. Deletions cut 0 bases from V and 1 base from J, with 7 bases between. The TCR originated in a human donor with alopecia areata. The material was CD4+ T cells sorted from blood, obtained at approximately week 37, from a patient treated with tofacitinib. This chain uses TRBV5-1 with TRBJ1-1, with unresolved D. This chain's CDR3 is CASSLGQRNTEAFF. The CDR3 DNA is TGCGCCAGCAGCTTGGGGCAGCGGAACACTGAAGCTTTCTTT.